What follows describes a single T cell receptor (beta chain). Its specificity is not known. Documented time point: newly diagnosed GD, antithyroid drugs for less than 3 months. The TCR library used RNA extracted from PBMCs. Building of the TCR beta libraries involved iRepertoire HTBI primers and Arm-PCR of CDR3 regions. TCRdb passed the multiplex PCR reads through MiXCR, listing each CDR3 protein once. This sample carries 580,000 or so distinct CDR3 sequences, more than 15% of them seen once, and the ten largest clones take about 12%. The record originates from a study of regulatory T cells in long-lasting Graves disease. The study, taken as a whole, reports: A greater number of public clonotypes (approximately 2,500) was shared by persistent patients than by new patients (about 890). Thyroid tissue was not sampled; only peripheral blood was. Persistent Graves' patients showed reduced TCR diversity versus newly diagnosed patients.

The CDR3 totals 12 residues. Germline CDR1 and CDR2: DFQATT and SNEGSKA (reference sequence). V was trimmed by 3 bases and J by 2 bases, leaving 8 bases between them. These data are also associated with another study on T cells in Graves' hyperthyroidism and ophthalmopathy.

This sequence was found in a man between 18 and 29 years old with Graves disease. The V call is TRBV20-1, the J call TRBJ2-7; D tentatively reads TRBD1 or TRBD2 (5 bases each). This specimen was peripheral blood mononuclear cells (PBMCs), taken at new diagnosis, from a patient treated with antithyroid drugs. CDR3 sequence: CSASEGPYEQYF. DNA of the CDR3: TGCAGTGCTAGTGAGGGGCCCTACGAGCAGTACTTC.